A selection of T cell receptor beta chains follows, all from one sample in a study of T cell responses to AZD1222 COVID-19 vaccine. Here immunoSEQ multiplex PCR was the method, and the copy in TCRdb shows in-frame clones only, minus some. The sample lists about 78,000 clones; 90% were seen once. This sample comprised peripheral blood, obtained 28 days after the second AZD1222 dose. These receptors all come from an adult who received the AZD1222 COVID-19 vaccine. The CDR3 runs from the conserved cysteine through the conserved F or W. D genes are given only for firm matches. The size field is filled for only some rows; it gives once, few, many or a size class.

clone size	D gene	J gene	V gene	CDR3 protein	CDR3 DNA
.	TRBD1	TRBJ1-6	TRBV7-6	CASSLAAGGDSPLHF	TGTGCCAGCAGCTTAGCGGCAGGGGGCGACTCACCCCTCCACTTT
.	.	TRBJ2-7	TRBV19	CASTKDSSYEQYF	TGTGCCAGTACGAAGGACAGCTCCTACGAGCAGTACTTC
few	TRBD1	TRBJ1-2	TRBV7-2	CASSVTGTDYGYTF	TGTGCCAGCAGCGTCACCGGGACAGACTATGGCTACACCTTC
.	.	TRBJ1-5	TRBV7-9	CASSLRVDQPQHF	TGTGCCAGCAGCTTAAGGGTGGACCAGCCCCAGCATTTT
once	TRBD1	TRBJ2-5	TRBV19	CASSMGQGDETQYF	TGTGCCAGTAGTATGGGGCAGGGGGACGAGACCCAGTACTTC
.	TRBD1	TRBJ1-6	TRBV7-9	CASSSGTVRSPLHF	TGTGCCAGCAGCTCCGGGACAGTTCGTTCACCCCTCCACTTT
.	.	TRBJ2-7	TRBV2	CASSEPFSPEQYF	TGTGCCAGCAGTGAACCCTTCTCGCCCGAGCAGTACTTC
.	.	TRBJ1-2	TRBV30	CAWSVEREEGYTF	TGTGCCTGGAGTGTAGAGAGGGAGGAGGGCTACACCTTC
.	TRBD1	TRBJ2-2	TRBV11-3	CASSSRDRNTGELFF	TGTGCCAGCAGCTCCCGGGACAGAAACACCGGGGAGCTGTTTTTT
once	.	TRBJ1-2	TRBV14	CASSLSRVGEGYTF	TGTGCCAGCAGCCTCTCTCGAGTCGGAGAGGGCTACACCTTC
few	.	TRBJ1-2	TRBV2	CASSITVGTNYGYTF	TGTGCCAGCAGCATAACAGTTGGGACTAACTATGGCTACACCTTC
.	.	TRBJ1-5	TRBV20-1	CSASLGRELHQPQHF	TGCAGTGCTAGTCTCGGCAGGGAACTCCATCAGCCCCAGCATTTT
few	.	TRBJ1-2	TRBV12-3/TRBV12-4	CASSSTGDGYTF	TGTGCCAGCAGTTCGACAGGAGATGGCTACACCTTC
.	.	TRBJ2-3	TRBV2	CAIRWAGFGDTQYF	TGTGCCATCAGGTGGGCAGGGTTTGGAGATACGCAGTATTTT
.	.	TRBJ2-5	TRBV9	CASSQDLQGETQYF	TGTGCCAGCAGCCAAGATTTACAGGGAGAGACCCAGTACTTC
.	.	TRBJ1-1	TRBV28	CASSRGGGMNTEAFF	TGTGCCAGTTCTCGGGGAGGGGGAATGAACACTGAAGCTTTCTTT
.	TRBD1	TRBJ1-1	TRBV5-6	CASKEGAGGTEAFF	TGTGCCAGTAAAGAGGGGGCAGGCGGCACTGAAGCTTTCTTT
.	.	TRBJ1-5	TRBV27	CASSFARGNQPQHF	TGTGCCAGCAGTTTCGCACGAGGTAATCAGCCCCAGCATTTT
.	TRBD1	TRBJ1-3	TRBV3-1/TRBV3-2	CASSQGQGSGNTIYF	TGTGCCAGCAGCCAAGGACAGGGATCTGGAAACACCATATATTTT
.	.	TRBJ2-7	TRBV7-3	CASSPSPGQNYEQYF	TGTGCCAGCAGCCCTTCACCGGGCCAAAACTACGAGCAGTACTTC
.	.	TRBJ2-5	TRBV5-6	CASSLPPSPQETQYF	TGTGCCAGCAGCTTACCCCCTAGCCCCCAAGAGACCCAGTACTTC
once	TRBD2	TRBJ2-1	TRBV19	CASTHRGGYNEQFF	TGTGCCAGTACCCACCGGGGGGGGTACAATGAGCAGTTCTTC
.	TRBD1	TRBJ1-5	TRBV4-1	CASSLGQNNQPQHF	TGCGCCAGCAGCCTGGGACAGAACAATCAGCCCCAGCATTTT
.	TRBD1	TRBJ2-7	TRBV9	CASSLGQGSYEQYF	TGTGCCAGCAGCCTAGGACAGGGGTCCTACGAGCAGTACTTC
few	.	TRBJ2-7	TRBV7-6	CASSSWGQDLSSYEQYF	TGTGCCAGCAGCTCTTGGGGACAAGACCTTAGCTCCTACGAGCAGTACTTC
.	.	TRBJ1-5	TRBV19	CASSIAGGNQPQHF	TGTGCCAGTAGTATAGCTGGGGGCAATCAGCCCCAGCATTTT
.	.	TRBJ1-2	TRBV6-2/TRBV6-3	CASSTGTSSYGYTF	TGTGCCAGCAGTACTGGGACCTCCAGTTATGGCTACACCTTC
once	.	TRBJ2-1	TRBV2	CASLPRGSVNNEQFF	TGTGCCAGCCTTCCACGGGGGTCGGTAAACAATGAGCAGTTCTTC
.	.	TRBJ1-1	TRBV7-8	CASSRGGGTEAFF	TGTGCCAGCAGCAGGGGGGGTGGGACTGAAGCTTTCTTT
.	TRBD2	TRBJ2-5	TRBV5-1	CASSPPRGTIQETQYF	TGCGCCAGCAGCCCCCCGAGAGGGACTATCCAAGAGACCCAGTACTTC
.	.	TRBJ2-2	TRBV3-1/TRBV3-2	CASSGWDNTGELFF	TGTGCCAGCAGCGGATGGGACAACACCGGGGAGCTGTTTTTT
.	.	TRBJ2-3	TRBV5-1	CASSLADGGFDTQYF	TGCGCCAGCAGCTTGGCGGACGGTGGGTTCGATACGCAGTATTTT
.	TRBD1	TRBJ1-1	TRBV30	CAWSQTGGRPEAFF	TGTGCCTGGAGTCAAACAGGGGGCCGGCCTGAAGCTTTCTTT
.	.	TRBJ2-5	TRBV10-2	CASSESGLRETQYF	TGCGCCAGCAGTGAGTCGGGGCTGAGGGAGACCCAGTACTTC
.	.	TRBJ1-1	TRBV28	CASSSRKTGVLYIEAFF	TGTGCCAGCAGTTCGCGAAAAACAGGAGTTTTATATATTGAAGCTTTCTTT
.	TRBD1	TRBJ1-3	TRBV5-4	CASSQGTDSGNTIYF	TGTGCCAGCAGCCAGGGGACAGACTCTGGAAACACCATATATTTT
.	.	TRBJ1-2	TRBV30	CAWSAAYGYTF	TGTGCCTGGAGTGCCGCGTATGGCTACACCTTC
.	TRBD2	TRBJ2-1	TRBV12-5	CASGNLRGKRGSSYNEQFF	TGTGCTAGTGGGAACCTCAGGGGTAAGCGGGGGAGCTCCTACAATGAGCAGTTCTTC
.	.	TRBJ1-2	TRBV19	CASTGGAGGYTF	TGTGCCAGTACTGGGGGCGCGGGAGGCTACACCTTC
.	.	TRBJ2-5	TRBV4-1	CASSQDLETQYF	TGCGCCAGCAGCCAGGACTTAGAGACCCAGTACTTC
.	TRBD1	TRBJ1-1	TRBV6-1	CASSEEGTGGTEAFF	TGTGCCAGCAGTGAAGAGGGGACAGGGGGAACTGAAGCTTTCTTT
once	TRBD1	TRBJ1-4	TRBV10-1	CASRTSIRDRGRRNEKLFF	TGCGCCAGCAGAACCTCAATCCGGGACAGGGGGCGCCGGAATGAAAAACTGTTTTTT
.	.	TRBJ1-2	TRBV14	CASSRGPGSYGYTF	TGTGCCAGCAGCCGGGGGCCTGGGAGCTATGGCTACACCTTC
.	.	TRBJ2-3	TRBV14	CASSQFMEGDTQYF	TGTGCCAGCAGCCAATTTATGGAGGGGGATACGCAGTATTTT
few	.	TRBJ1-2	TRBV7-2	CASSLSGQGRDGYTF	TGTGCCAGCAGCTTATCGGGCCAAGGCCGCGATGGCTACACCTTC
.	TRBD1	TRBJ2-2	TRBV6-5	CASRWDRANTGELFF	TGTGCCAGCAGATGGGACAGGGCGAACACCGGGGAGCTGTTTTTT
.	.	TRBJ2-1	TRBV5-1	CASSFGGTSSYNEQFF	TGCGCCAGCAGCTTCGGCGGGACGAGCTCCTACAATGAGCAGTTCTTC
.	.	TRBJ1-1	TRBV10-3	CAISESAPGANILNTEAFF	TGTGCCATCAGTGAGTCGGCCCCGGGGGCTAATATCTTAAACACTGAAGCTTTCTTT
.	TRBD1	TRBJ1-4	TRBV7-2	CASSPGQGFGEKLFF	TGTGCCAGCAGCCCGGGACAGGGCTTTGGTGAAAAACTGTTTTTT
.	TRBD1	TRBJ2-3	TRBV7-9	CASSLAGQGDGHF	TGTGCCAGCAGCTTAGCTGGTCAGGGGGATGGTCACTTT
.	.	TRBJ2-5	TRBV4-2	CASSRGSQETQYF	TGTGCCAGCAGCCGGGGGTCACAAGAGACCCAGTACTTC
.	.	TRBJ1-2	TRBV3-1/TRBV3-2	CASSQDNPDPNYGYTF	TGTGCCAGCAGCCAAGATAATCCCGACCCTAACTATGGCTACACCTTC
.	TRBD1	TRBJ1-4	TRBV7-2	CASSPPGQGYEKLFF	TGTGCCAGCAGCCCGCCGGGACAGGGTTATGAAAAACTGTTTTTT